These 8 T cell receptor beta chains share one sample of origin, sequenced in a study of T cell repertoires in cytomegalovirus infection. TCRdb re-analysed the reads in MiXCR, keeping a single row per CDR3 protein. The data contain under 450,000 distinct CDR3 sequences, nearly 35% of them singletons. No antigen has been identified for these receptors. The source material was cultured PBMCs, sampled from culture after CMV antigen stimulation. These TCRs come from a human donor in good health (CMV status not recorded). Some clones in this sample may be carry-over from other donors' samples.

This clonotype appeared a few times. The chain uses TRBV19 and TRBJ1-4; 9 nucleotides agree with TRBD1. Trimming removed 5 bases from V and 8 bases from J; junction bases left unmatched: 9. Germline V gene data show CDR1 as LNHDA and CDR2 as SQIVND (reference sequence). The CDR3 runs to 15 residues. This chain's CDR3 is CASSPGTGFIEKLFF. The DNA for the CDR3 is TGTGCCAGTAGTCCCGGGACAGGGTTTATAGAAAAACTGTTTTTT. The full variable domain, completed using reference TRBV19 and TRBJ1-4, is DGGITQSPKYLFRKEGQNVTLSCEQNLNHDAMYWYRQDPGQGLRLIYYSQIVNDFQKGDIAEGYSVSREKKESFPLTVTSAQKNPTAFYLCASSPGTGFIEKLFFGSGTQLSVL.

The sample holds many counts of this clonotype. V gene TRBV7-2 combines with J gene TRBJ2-3; D is unclear. Germline V gene data show CDR1 as SGHTA and CDR2 as FQGNSA. V was trimmed by 6 bases and J by 2 bases, leaving 3 bases between them. The CDR3 sequence is 11 residues long. This CDR3 reads CASRDTDTQYF. CDR3 DNA: TGTGCCAGCAGGGACACAGATACGCAGTATTTT. Complete variable domain (other parts from reference TRBV7-2 and TRBJ2-3): GAGVSQSPSNKVTEKGKDVELRCDPISGHTALYWYRQSLGQGLEFLIYFQGNSAPDKSGLPSDRFSAERTGGSVSTLTIQRTQQEDSAVYLCASRDTDTQYFGPGTRLTVL.

At least ten counts were recorded for this clonotype. The chain is built from TRBV7-2 and TRBJ2-4, with D maybe TRBD2 (5 bases). V lost 6 bases to trimming and J lost 0 bases, with 12 bases between them. The CDR3 covers 15 residues. CDR1 and CDR2 from the germline V gene are SGHTA and FQGNSA. The CDR3 loop is CASRPSGLAKNIQYF. DNA of the CDR3: TGTGCCAGCAGACCCTCCGGACTAGCCAAAAACATTCAGTACTTC.

The chain combines TRBV19 with TRBJ2-3; 9 nucleotides align to TRBD2. Trimming at V came to 6 bases and at J to 5 bases, leaving 12 bases not matched to a gene. The CDR3 length is 16 residues. CDR1 and CDR2 (germline): LNHDA, SQIVND (reference sequence). CDR3 in DNA: TGTGCCAGTAGACGTAGTAGCGGGAGTTACGAAGATACGCAGTATTTT. Translation gives CASRRSSGSYEDTQYF. Variable domain in full (rest from reference TRBV19 and TRBJ2-3): DGGITQSPKYLFRKEGQNVTLSCEQNLNHDAMYWYRQDPGQGLRLIYYSQIVNDFQKGDIAEGYSVSREKKESFPLTVTSAQKNPTAFYLCASRRSSGSYEDTQYFGPGTRLTVL.

The J gene is TRBJ2-7, the V gene TRBV7-8, with 9 nucleotides matching TRBD2. The CDR3 is 14 amino acids. After removal of 5 bases from V and 4 bases from J, the junction contained 6 bases not matched to a gene. Germline CDR1 SGHVS, CDR2 FQNEAQ. This chain's CDR3 is CASSTKREAYEQYF. CDR3 nucleotides: TGTGCCAGCAGCACTAAGCGGGAGGCGTACGAGCAGTACTTC.

The chain employs TRBV6-5 and TRBJ2-3; TRBD1 matches 7 bases. Germline-derived CDR1 and CDR2 are MNHEY and SVGAGI. Trimming at V came to 6 bases and at J to 4 bases, leaving 7 bases not matched to a gene. CDR3 length equals 14 residues. CDR3 amino acids: CASRGQASSDTQYF. The CDR3 DNA sequence: TGTGCCAGCAGAGGACAGGCGTCATCAGATACGCAGTATTTT.

The chain is built from TRBV4-1 and TRBJ2-1, with D maybe TRBD1 (5 bases). The CDR3 has 15 residues. The germline V gene encodes CDR1 MGHRA and CDR2 YSYEKL. V lost 2 bases and J lost 8, with 16 bases in between. CDR3 coding DNA: TGCGCCAGCAGCCAATCGGGCAGGGATGGTCATGAGCAGTTCTTC. Translating it yields CASSQSGRDGHEQFF.

This clonotype was seen only a few times. The chain employs TRBV7-9 and TRBJ2-1, with 14 positions matching TRBD2. The germline V gene encodes CDR1 SEHNR and CDR2 FQNEAQ (reference sequence). Unmatched junction bases numbered 7, after V lost 6 bases and J lost 9 bases. The CDR3 has 15 residues. CDR3: CASSLGLAGGAEQFF. The CDR3 DNA sequence: TGTGCCAGCAGTCTCGGACTAGCGGGAGGCGCTGAGCAGTTCTTC.